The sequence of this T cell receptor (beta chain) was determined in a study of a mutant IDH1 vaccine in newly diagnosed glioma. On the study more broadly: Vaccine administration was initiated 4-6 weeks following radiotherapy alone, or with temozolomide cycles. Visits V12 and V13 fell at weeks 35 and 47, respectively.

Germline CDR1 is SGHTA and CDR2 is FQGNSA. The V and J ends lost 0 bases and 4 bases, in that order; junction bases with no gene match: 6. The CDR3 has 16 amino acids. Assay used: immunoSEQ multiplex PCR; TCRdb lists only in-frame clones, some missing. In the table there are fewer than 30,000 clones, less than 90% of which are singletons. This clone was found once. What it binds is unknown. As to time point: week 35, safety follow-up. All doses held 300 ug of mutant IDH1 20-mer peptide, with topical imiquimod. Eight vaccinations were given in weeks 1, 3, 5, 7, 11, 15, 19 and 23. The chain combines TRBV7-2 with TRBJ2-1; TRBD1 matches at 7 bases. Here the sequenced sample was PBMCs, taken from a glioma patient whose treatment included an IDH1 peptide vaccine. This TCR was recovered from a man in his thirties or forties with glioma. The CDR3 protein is CASSLAFRQGYNEQFF. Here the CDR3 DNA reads TGTGCCAGCAGCTTAGCGTTTCGACAGGGATACAATGAGCAGTTCTTC.